The 14 T cell receptor beta chains presented below share a single source sample, sequenced in a study of blood T cell repertoires in COVID-19. TCRdb's copy holds only in-frame clones and misses some; the assay was immunoSEQ multiplex PCR. In the table there are about 220,000 clones, 86% of which are singletons. The sample comprised PBMCs or T cells enriched from blood (not recorded which). The receptors shown here come from a woman aged 40-49 years with acute COVID-19.

The chain recombines TRBV7-9 with TRBJ1-1; no reliable D call. In germline, CDR1 is SEHNR, CDR2 FQNEAQ (reference sequence). Trimming removed 1 base from V and 4 bases from J, with 10 bases in between. CDR3 length: 14 amino acids. DNA for the CDR3: TGTGCCAGCAGCTTAGATCCCACTAGCACTGAAGCTTTCTTT. Residues: CASSLDPTSTEAFF.

This clone was observed a few times. This chain links TRBV24-1 with TRBJ2-1; D is perhaps TRBD1 (5 bases). Germline V CDR1 and CDR2: KGHDR, SFDVKD. Trimming removed 7 bases from V and 4 bases from J, with 22 bases in between. The CDR3 runs to 17 residues. The CDR3 region is CATRARQSARCYNEQFF. DNA of the CDR3: TGTGCCACCAGAGCTAGACAGTCAGCAAGGTGTTACAATGAGCAGTTCTTC.

The chain links TRBV11-2 to TRBJ1-4, with TRBD1 matching 7 bases. The ends lost 1 base at V and 7 bases at J; junction bases unmatched: 0. The CDR3 contains 13 residues. CDR1 is SGHAT, CDR2 FQNNGV, per germline. The CDR3: CASSLGTGEKLFF. The CDR3 DNA is TGTGCCAGCAGCTTAGGGACAGGTGAAAAACTGTTTTTT.

V gene TRBV6-5 combines with J gene TRBJ1-2, with 7 bases aligning to TRBD1. The CDR3 has 15 residues. CDR1 is MNHEY and CDR2 is SVGAGI in the germline V gene. Trimming took 0 bases from V and 3 from J; bases not matched to a gene: 4. The DNA for the CDR3 is TGTGCCAGCAGTTACTCCGAAGGGGGCTACTATGGCTACACCTTC. Its protein is CASSYSEGGYYGYTF.

J is TRBJ2-2 and V is TRBV7-9; D unresolved. Trimming took off 4 bases at V and 5 bases at J, with 11 bases between the two ends. Per germline, CDR1 SEHNR and CDR2 FQNEAQ (reference sequence). This CDR3 is built from 14 residues. CDR3 loop: CASSSQFLTGELFF. CDR3 nucleotide sequence: TGTGCCAGCAGCTCCCAGTTCTTAACCGGGGAGCTGTTTTTT.

J is TRBJ2-7 and V is TRBV19; TRBD1 matches 8 bases. Germline V gene lookup returns CDR1 LNHDA and CDR2 SQIVND (reference sequence). Losses at the gene ends were 3 bases for V and 2 bases for J; bases not matched to a gene: 6. This CDR3 contains 15 residues. The CDR3 nucleotides are TGTGCCAGTAGTATTCTGCCAGGGGGCACCTACGAGCAGTACTTC. Translating it yields CASSILPGGTYEQYF.

V gene TRBV2 combines with J gene TRBJ1-6; D is ambiguous. Trimming left V 0 bases short and J 10 bases short, with 10 bases between. Germline V gene sequence: CDR1 SNHLY, CDR2 FYNNEI. The CDR3 totals 14 residues. The CDR3, as DNA: TGTGCCAGCAGTGAAGCTGTGAGGAGGTCACCCCTCCACTTT. Its protein product is CASSEAVRRSPLHF.

The chain joins TRBV3-1 (or the pseudogene TRBV3-2) to TRBJ2-2, with D possibly matching TRBD2 (7 bases). V dropped 0 bases and J dropped 1 base, with 27 bases sitting between them. Germline values: CDR1 LGHDT, CDR2 YNNKEL (reference sequence). The CDR3 contains 22 residues. CDR3 region: CASSQDPRRGPSYTLNTGELFF. The DNA for the CDR3 is TGTGCCAGCAGCCAAGATCCTCGGCGGGGGCCCTCGTACACCTTGAACACCGGGGAGCTGTTTTTT.

The rearrangement uses TRBV30 and TRBJ2-6, with 7 bases matching TRBD2. The CDR3 has 14 amino acids. Germline V gene sequence: CDR1 GTSNPN, CDR2 SVGIG (reference sequence). This CDR3 is CACSGGDGANVLTF. CDR3 nucleotide sequence: TGTGCTTGCTCGGGAGGAGATGGGGCCAACGTCCTGACTTTC.

V usage is TRBV10-2 and J usage is TRBJ2-1, with 12 bases fitting TRBD2. The V gene end was trimmed by 8 bases and the J gene end by 7 bases; junction bases not matched to a gene: 12. Germline values: CDR1 WSHSY, CDR2 SAAADI. The CDR3 totals 16 residues. The DNA of the CDR3 is TGCGCCAGCGGACTAGCGGGGCCTACCCGGGCAAATGAGCAGTTCTTC. It codes for CASGLAGPTRANEQFF.

This clone was detected only a few times. The CDR3 here is CARSQGLEKEKLFF. CDR3 coding DNA: TGTGCCCGCTCACAGGGGCTGGAGAAAGAAAAACTGTTTTTT. The chain employs TRBV30 and TRBJ1-4, with TRBD1 identical over 7 bases. CDR1 GTSNPN and CDR2 SVGIG come from the germline V gene (reference sequence). The CDR3 sequence is 14 residues long. V was pared by 8 bases and J by 8 bases, with 14 bases of the junction left unmatched.

V and J are TRBV6-5 and TRBJ1-2; 7 bases are a match to TRBD1. The CDR3 has 14 amino acids. Germline CDR1 and CDR2: MNHEY and SVGAGI. V gave up 6 bases and J gave up 8 bases; unmatched junction bases: 12. The CDR3 DNA is TGTGCCAGCAGCATAAGTACAGGGGTGGGAGGCTACACCTTC. Translation gives CASSISTGVGGYTF.

J is TRBJ1-4 and V is TRBV19, with 12 bases that match TRBD1. This CDR3 has 18 residues. The ends lost 4 bases at V and 8 bases at J; junction bases unmatched: 14. Germline V gene sequence: CDR1 LNHDA, CDR2 SQIVND (reference sequence). In nucleotides, the CDR3 is TGTGCCAGTAGTAAGACGGGACAGGGGGCTCCCGGCTACGAAAAACTGTTTTTT. As protein: CASSKTGQGAPGYEKLFF.

This clone came up a few times. The gene calls are TRBV6-5 and TRBJ1-5; a weak D match, TRBD1 (5 bases). The CDR3 contains 15 residues. Trimming cost V 6 bases and J 2 bases, with 14 bases left between them. Germline V lookup: CDR1 MNHEY, CDR2 SVGAGI. CDR3 residues: CASSEGLRGNQPQHF. DNA of the CDR3: TGTGCCAGCAGCGAGGGACTTCGGGGCAATCAGCCCCAGCATTTT.